This T cell receptor beta chain was recovered during a study of shared clonotypes between healthy human individuals. This CDR3 is built from 16 residues. V gave up 3 bases and J gave up 7 bases; unmatched junction bases: 9. Germline V lookup: CDR1 MDHEN, CDR2 SYDVKM. Naive CD8 cells, CD45RO-negative and positively selected for CCR7, excluded terminally differentiated effector memory CD45RA+ cells. Data came from immunoSEQ multiplex PCR; TCRdb stores just in-frame clones and leaves some out. The sample lists hundreds of thousands of clones, 85% to 95% occurring once. The chain combines TRBV28 with TRBJ2-1; 10 positions match TRBD2. The sample taken for sequencing was naive CD8+ T cells sorted from blood. The sequence was obtained from a young man in good health. CDR3 bases: TGTGCCAGCAGTTTGGTCCGAGCGGGAGGGTCAAATGAGCAGTTCTTC. Its protein is CASSLVRAGGSNEQFF.